This T cell receptor (beta chain) is drawn from a study of blood T cell repertoires in COVID-19. Overall study context: Sites in the United States, Italy and Spain provided acute and convalescent COVID-19 samples. Sources were T cells, B-cell-depleted T cells, or PBMCs; the material itself was cDNA or gDNA.

V was shortened by 4 bases and J by 3 bases, with 9 bases between the two germline ends. CDR1 and CDR2 (germline): ENHRY, SYGVKD. This CDR3 is built from 13 residues. In its sample, this clone was seen once. In the source study's methods: Estimates of nucleated cell counts were drawn from the amplification of reference gene primers. Method: immunoSEQ multiplex PCR; TCRdb's copy keeps in-frame clones and lacks some. V and J calls and clone size are those listed in that table; D and trimming were worked out from the DNA. The table records about 50,000 clones, about 89% of them present only once. The source is a human donor in a cohort sampled during active COVID-19. The specimen sequenced was peripheral blood. This sequence joins TRBV10-3 and TRBJ1-1, with D maybe TRBD1 (5 bases). The CDR3 region has the DNA TGTGCCATCAGTGTGAAAGGGGACACTGAAGCTTTCTTT. This encodes CAISVKGDTEAFF.